Sequencing of this TCR beta chain was carried out in a study of cytomegalovirus exposure and HLA in healthy donors. Across the study: Counted in an early data release were 85 million or so unique TCRs from HLA-typed donors.

Note on this clone: The sample carries other DNA sequences with the same CDR3.

The CDR3 contains 13 residues. Germline CDR1 and CDR2: MNHEY and SMNVEV (reference sequence). V shed 3 bases, J shed 2 bases, and the junction held 0 bases outside the gene matches. Vbeta (60) and Jbeta (13) primers were used in the PCR. The table came from immunoSEQ multiplex PCR; TCRdb's copy has only in-frame clones and leaves some out. The data hold roughly 150,000 clones, with approximately 84% observed a single time. The sequence was collected from a woman between 18 and 30 years old in good health and CMV-seronegative. Specimen: PBMCs. The genes are TRBV27 and TRBJ2-7; 8 bases agree with TRBD2. CDR3: CASSLGLAYEQYF. The CDR3 DNA reads as TGTGCCAGCAGTTTGGGACTAGCCTACGAGCAGTACTTC.